Each of the 16 T cell receptor beta chains below was sequenced from the same sample in a study of blood T cells in healthy people across ages. A sample-barcoded 5' primer and a J-beta primer mix were used in a second PCR of roughly 6 to 11 cycles. TCRdb fed the 5' RACE reads into MiXCR, producing one record per CDR3 protein. The sample includes 270,000 or so distinct CDR3 sequences, roughly 29% seen only once; the top ten take 25% to 30%. The sequenced sample was blood. Source of these receptors: a woman in her seventies in good health.

This chain connects TRBV28 to TRBJ2-1, with 9 bases identical to TRBD2. CDR3 length equals 15 residues. J gave up 8 bases and V 5 bases, and 10 bases lay outside the gene matches. Germline CDR1 and CDR2: MDHEN and SYDVKM. Here the CDR3 reads CASSIISGSRDEQFF. CDR3 nucleotide sequence: TGTGCCAGCAGTATAATTAGCGGGAGTCGTGATGAGCAGTTCTTC.

The chain combines TRBV20-1 with TRBJ2-1, with 10 bases identical to TRBD2. The CDR3 has 16 amino acids. Germline assignment: CDR1 DFQATT and CDR2 SNEGSKA (reference sequence). V was pared by 0 bases and J by 8 bases, with 10 bases of the junction left unmatched. The CDR3 nucleotides are TGCAGTGCTAGAGATCGGTCTAGCGGGAGTTTTGATGAGCAGTTCTTC. Protein product: CSARDRSSGSFDEQFF.

The sample holds a few counts of this clonotype. The chain uses TRBV20-1 and TRBJ1-4; possible D gene TRBD1, 5 bases. The CDR3 runs 14 residues. Germline V gene lookup returns CDR1 DFQATT and CDR2 SNEGSKA (reference sequence). Between the trimmed V and J ends, which lost 3 bases and 7 bases, there was a span of 15 bases. CDR3 in amino acids: CSASGAGLGEKLFF. The CDR3 coding sequence is TGCAGTGCTAGTGGGGCAGGGTTAGGTGAAAAACTGTTTTTT.

The table lists this clonotype with a few counts. The J gene is TRBJ1-2, the V gene TRBV5-5; unclear D gene. CDR3 length equals 14 residues. Germline CDR1 and CDR2: SGHKS and YYEKEE (reference sequence). The ends were cut back, 7 bases at V and 5 bases at J, with 18 bases in the middle. Written as DNA, the CDR3 is TGTGCCAGCGGGCCGGCTCTTGCTTGGTATGGCTACACCTTC. As protein: CASGPALAWYGYTF.

The chain has TRBV12-3 or TRBV12-4 and TRBJ2-3; unclear D gene. This CDR3 has 13 residues. The V gene lost 5 bases and the J gene lost 4 bases, with 10 bases spanning the gap. The CDR3 protein is CASSTDPSDTQYF. DNA for the CDR3: TGTGCCAGCAGTACGGATCCATCAGATACGCAGTATTTT.

A few counts support this clonotype. This chain joins TRBV7-3 and TRBJ1-1; D ambiguous. The CDR3 extends over 12 amino acids. The V gene lost 8 bases and the J gene lost 2 bases, with 9 bases spanning the gap. Germline V CDR1 and CDR2: SGHTA, FQGTGA. CDR3 nucleotide sequence: TGTGCCAGCGGCACAGCCAACACTGAAGCTTTCTTT. Protein sequence: CASGTANTEAFF.

V and J are TRBV29-1 and TRBJ2-3; 7 bases fit TRBD1. The CDR3 covers 15 residues. The germline V gene has CDR1 SQVTM and CDR2 ANQGSEA. Trimming removed 3 bases from V and 2 bases from J; junction bases left unmatched: 8. CDR3 sequence: CSVERRDRATDTQYF. The CDR3 DNA reads as TGCAGCGTTGAGCGCCGGGACAGAGCCACAGATACGCAGTATTTT.

The rearrangement links TRBV20-1 to TRBJ2-5; D might be TRBD2 (6 bases). Trimming stripped 5 bases from V and 1 base from J, with 17 bases between. The CDR3 is 15 residues long. The germline CDR1 and CDR2 sequences are DFQATT and SNEGSKA (reference sequence). The CDR3 DNA reads as TGCAGTGCTCTAGATGGGGGGACGGCCCAAGAGACCCAGTACTTC. Translation: CSALDGGTAQETQYF.

The J gene is TRBJ2-1, the V gene TRBV12-3 or TRBV12-4; the D is unclear. V was pared by 5 bases and J by 0 bases, with 11 bases between. The CDR3 runs to 15 residues. The CDR3 DNA follows: TGTGCCAGCAGTCTTCCAGAAACCTCCTACAATGAGCAGTTCTTC. It yields the protein CASSLPETSYNEQFF.

V usage is TRBV28 and J usage is TRBJ1-6, with D perhaps matching TRBD1 (5 bases). Trimming left V 3 bases short and J 8 bases short, with 14 bases between. There are 15 residues in the CDR3. CDR1 and CDR2 (germline): MDHEN, SYDVKM. In nucleotides, the CDR3 is TGTGCCAGCAGTTTTTGGGGGTTTATGGATTCACCCCTCCACTTT. Protein: CASSFWGFMDSPLHF.

With regard to this clonotype: As the CDR3 is not closed by the conserved phenylalanine or tryptophan, this likely results from a read error. The rearrangement links TRBV4-1 to TRBJ2-1; 12 bases map to TRBD2. CDR1 is MGHRA and CDR2 is YSYEKL in the germline V gene. The CDR3 runs to 17 residues. Trimming cost V 3 bases and J 8 bases; bases outside gene matches: 11. Here the CDR3 DNA reads TGCGCCAGCAGCCAGCCTTTACTAGCGGGAGGATACGATGAGCAGTTCCTC. Translated: CASSQPLLAGGYDEQFL.

Of note for this clonotype: A read error is possible here, since a much larger clone lies one base away. The rearrangement links TRBV7-6 to TRBJ2-1; D uncertain. CDR3 size: 12 residues. Germline V gene data show CDR1 as SGHVS and CDR2 as FNYEAQ. V was shortened by 1 base and J by 5 bases, with 3 bases between the two germline ends. DNA of the CDR3: TGTGCCAGCAGCTTAGTAGACAATGAGCAGTTCTTC. Residues: CASSLVDNEQFF.

This clonotype showed up just a few times. The chain couples TRBV20-1 to TRBJ2-3; a possible D gene is TRBD2 (5 bases). The CDR3 contains 14 residues. Germline lookup yields CDR1 DFQATT and CDR2 SNEGSKA (reference sequence). V lost 5 bases to trimming and J lost 4 bases, with 16 bases between them. The CDR3 DNA is TGCAGTGCTGAACCAGCTATGAGGGCAGATACGCAGTATTTT. Its translation is CSAEPAMRADTQYF.

This clonotype has more than one count but fewer than ten. This rearrangement joins TRBV7-3 to TRBJ1-1, with 7 bases lining up with TRBD1. Germline CDR1 and CDR2: SGHTA and FQGTGA. The CDR3 runs to 14 residues. The trim removed 0 bases at V and 8 bases at J, leaving 6 bases unmatched. The CDR3 spells CASSLTGTETEAFF. The CDR3 DNA reads TGTGCCAGCAGCTTAACCGGGACAGAGACCGAAGCTTTCTTT.

The V gene is TRBV12-3 or TRBV12-4, the J gene TRBJ2-7; 10 nucleotides agree with TRBD2. The CDR3 has 15 amino acids. Germline trimming cut 6 bases from V and 5 bases from J; bases unmatched to any gene: 10. CDR3 sequence (DNA): TGTGCCAGCAGGGCGCGGACTAGCGGTCGGGACGAGCAGTACTTC. Its protein product is CASRARTSGRDEQYF.

V gene TRBV28 combines with J gene TRBJ1-2; no clear D gene. The ends were cut back, 6 bases at V and 0 bases at J, with 14 bases in the middle. The germline gives CDR1 MDHEN, CDR2 SYDVKM. The CDR3 is made up of 15 amino acids. CDR3 sequence: CASRPSPGTNYGYTF. DNA for the CDR3: TGTGCCAGCAGGCCCTCGCCCGGAACTAACTATGGCTACACCTTC.